This TCR beta chain was sequenced in a study of CD8 T cells in Susac syndrome. CDR3 length: 13 amino acids. The germline V gene has CDR1 ENHRY and CDR2 SYGVKD. The V gene lost 3 bases and the J gene lost 2 bases, with 7 bases spanning the gap. RNA, at about 0.45 to 1 ug, was reverse transcribed with random hexamers. TCRdb re-derived calls from the immunoSEQ multiplex PCR reads in MiXCR, one entry per CDR3 protein. The profile shows some 75,000 distinct CDR3 sequences, 80% to 95% of them singletons. The receptor was derived from a human donor with Susac syndrome. V usage is TRBV10-3 and J usage is TRBJ2-5; no firm D call. The sequenced material came from CD8+ T cells from PBMCs. The CDR3 region has the DNA TGTGCCATCAGTGACGTCGGACAAGAGACCCAGTACTTC. Translated: CAISDVGQETQYF.